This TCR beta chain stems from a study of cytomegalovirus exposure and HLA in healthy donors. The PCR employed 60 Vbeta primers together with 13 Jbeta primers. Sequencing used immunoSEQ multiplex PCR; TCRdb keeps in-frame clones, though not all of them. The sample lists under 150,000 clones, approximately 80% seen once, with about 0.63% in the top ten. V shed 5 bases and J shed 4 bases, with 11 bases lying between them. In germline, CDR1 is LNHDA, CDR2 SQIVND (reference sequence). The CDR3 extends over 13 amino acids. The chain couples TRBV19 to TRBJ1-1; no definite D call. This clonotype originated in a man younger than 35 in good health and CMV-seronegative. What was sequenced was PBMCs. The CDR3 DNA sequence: TGTGCCAGTAGTGTCGAGTGGAGCACTGAAGCTTTCTTT. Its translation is CASSVEWSTEAFF.